This T cell receptor beta chain was recovered during a study of T-cell reconstitution after alpha-beta-depleted transplantation in children (dated by TCRdb to 2016 to 2017). With respect to the entire study: The study quantitatively tracked T-cell immune reconstitution after TCRalphabeta/CD19-depleted allogeneic hematopoietic cell transplantation in children using TCR repertoire profiling.

About this clonotype: Its antigen is still unknown. Qualities for individual bases were not recorded, and no much larger clone is one base off.

V gives up 5 bases and J gives up 3 bases, and the segment between their germline ends measures 16 bases. The CDR3 runs 15 residues from the cysteine to the phenylalanine. Left in the record is the CDR3 DNA by itself, 45 bases read in frame from the first base. The CDR1 and CDR2 encoded by the germline V gene are SGHTA and FQGNSA. The library was made by PCR. The sequencer listed for this sample is Illumina HiSeq 2500. Molecular barcoding was employed in the preparation of TCR libraries, with unique molecular identifiers being used to normalize TCRbeta repertoire quantification. TCRdb itself trimmed the public reads at Q25 with fastp, ran MiXCR and retained productive beta chains. Entries are consolidated by CDR3 protein sequence, retaining the most common genes and DNA. The sample includes about 230,000 distinct CDR3 sequences, with more than 7.5% observed a single time. The top ten hold about 4.8% of the sample.

This receptor was taken from a human donor who donated a stem cell graft to a child with SCID. The sequences come from PBMCs from the stem cell graft donor, collected from the stem cell graft. Recombination connected TRBV7-2 to TRBJ1-2, with the D gene uncertain. The CDR3 is CASSPRRASDYGYTF. The nucleotide sequence reads as follows: TGTGCCAGCAGCCCGAGAAGGGCCTCCGACTATGGCTACACCTTC.